The 30 T cell receptor beta chains below were found in one sample sequenced in a study of high-grade serous ovarian cancer treatment subgroups. Method: immunoSEQ multiplex PCR; TCRdb's copy keeps in-frame clones and lacks some. The data contain roughly 9,800 clones, around 65% of them singletons. Tumor tissue was taken before any definitive surgery or chemotherapy was given. Sequencing was performed on tumor tissue. The receptor set was obtained from a human donor with high-grade serous ovarian cancer.

Written as DNA, the CDR3 is TGTGCCAGCTCATTCTGGACAGGCACAGATACGCAGTATTTT. Translation gives CASSFWTGTDTQYF. The chain couples TRBV18 to TRBJ2-3, with D possibly TRBD1 on 6 matching bases. Trimming pared 5 bases from V and 1 base from J, leaving 10 bases between. The CDR3 loop spans 14 amino acids. The V gene's germline CDR1 is KGHSH and CDR2 LQKENI.

The chain carries TRBV21-1 and TRBJ1-1; the table's D call, TRBD1, has no DNA check behind it. TRBV21-1 is a pseudogene. This CDR3 has 13 residues. The chain's CDR3 is CASSTGHRREAFF. The CDR3 DNA follows: TGTGCCAGCAGCACTGGACACCGGCGTGAAGCTTTCTTT.

This clone is categorized as medium-sized. The CDR3 sequence: CASGLIQGGNQPQHF. The CDR3 DNA follows: TGTGCTAGTGGTTTGATACAGGGGGGCAATCAGCCCCAGCATTTT. J is TRBJ1-5 and V is TRBV12-5, with 8 bases identical to TRBD1. Germline V gives CDR1 LGHNT, CDR2 FRNRAP. Trimming took 2 bases from V and 2 from J; bases not matched to a gene: 2. The CDR3 covers 15 residues.

This clone was counted once. This chain's CDR3 is CASFPLWVNEQYF. DNA of the CDR3: TGTGCCAGCTTTCCCCTTTGGGTAAACGAGCAGTACTTC. This chain connects TRBV9 to TRBJ2-7; D uncertain. V lost 7 bases to trimming and J lost 5 bases, with 16 bases between them. Germline V lookup: CDR1 SGDLS, CDR2 YYNGEE. CDR3 size: 13 residues.

The chain joins TRBV9 to TRBJ2-2, with TRBD1 matching over 9 bases. J lost 5 bases, V lost 0 bases, and 2 bases had no gene match. CDR1 and CDR2 from the germline V gene are SGDLS and YYNGEE. This CDR3 has 15 residues. The CDR3 sequence is CASSVGQGGTGELFF. CDR3 nucleotide sequence: TGTGCCAGCAGCGTAGGACAGGGGGGGACCGGGGAGCTGTTTTTT.

The chain joins TRBV4-1 to TRBJ2-5; D uncertain. This CDR3 has 17 amino acids. Germline values: CDR1 MGHRA, CDR2 YSYEKL. Trimming cost V 2 bases and J 5 bases, with 21 bases left between them. CDR3 sequence: CASSQTPGPGPGETQYF. CDR3 sequence (DNA): TGCGCCAGCAGCCAAACCCCGGGCCCAGGTCCCGGGGAGACCCAGTACTTC.

This clone was observed a few times. The same CDR3 is also encoded by other DNA sequences in this sample. The chain has TRBV19 and TRBJ1-1; D gene ambiguous. V lost 2 bases, J lost 4 bases, and 2 bases lay in between. Germline CDR1 LNHDA, CDR2 SQIVND (reference sequence). The CDR3 is 11 amino acids. For the CDR3, the DNA is TGTGCCAGTAGTATAATCACTGAAGCTTTCTTT. Translated, it gives CASSIITEAFF. Using reference TRBV19 and TRBJ1-1 for the parts outside the CDR3, the full variable domain is DGGITQSPKYLFRKEGQNVTLSCEQNLNHDAMYWYRQDPGQGLRLIYYSQIVNDFQKGDIAEGYSVSREKKESFPLTVTSAQKNPTAFYLCASSIITEAFFGQGTRLTVV.

This chain's CDR3 is CASSLGRANTIYF. The CDR3 DNA reads as TGTGCCAGCAGCTTAGGTCGGGCGAACACCATATATTTT. The chain links TRBV7-2 to TRBJ1-3; no clear D. The germline gives CDR1 SGHTA, CDR2 FQGNSA. V dropped 1 base and J dropped 7 bases, with 8 bases sitting between them. CDR3 length: 13 residues.

This clone was detected only once. This chain links TRBV19 with TRBJ2-1; 12 bases are shared with TRBD1. Losses at the gene ends were 2 bases for V and 6 bases for J; bases not matched to a gene: 14. Germline values: CDR1 LNHDA, CDR2 SQIVND (reference sequence). The CDR3 contains 19 residues. The CDR3 reads CASSISGWGQGASLNEQFF. CDR3 sequence (DNA): TGTGCCAGTAGTATAAGTGGCTGGGGACAGGGGGCGTCCCTCAATGAGCAGTTCTTC.

This clone was recorded a few times. The gene calls are TRBV5-6 and TRBJ2-5; 11 bases align to TRBD1. CDR3 size: 16 residues. CDR1 SGHDT and CDR2 YYEEEE come from the germline V gene. J was trimmed by 7 bases and V by 0 bases; bases with no gene match: 8. The CDR3 loop reads CASSLVGPDRGRTQYF. The CDR3 nucleotides are TGTGCCAGCAGCTTGGTAGGGCCGGACAGGGGGCGGACCCAGTACTTC.

V usage is TRBV20-1 and J usage is TRBJ1-2; tentatively, D is TRBD1 (5 bases). V lost 5 bases and J 5 bases, leaving 9 bases between the germline ends. This CDR3 is 11 amino acids long. Germline V gene data show CDR1 as DFQATT and CDR2 as SNEGSKA (reference sequence). CDR3 bases: TGCAGTGCTGGCGACAGTTATGGCTACACCTTC. Translated, it gives CSAGDSYGYTF.

Relative to its sample, this clone is medium-sized. The V gene is TRBV7-9, the J gene TRBJ2-5; D may correspond to TRBD1 or TRBD2 (5 bases each). CDR1 is SEHNR, CDR2 FQNEAQ, per germline (reference sequence). The CDR3 contains 13 residues. V was pared by 5 bases and J by 5 bases, with 12 bases between. The DNA for the CDR3 is TGTGCCAGCAGCCGGGCTGGGGACGAGACCCAGTACTTC. Translated, it gives CASSRAGDETQYF.

This chain joins TRBV7-2 and TRBJ2-2; D call uncertain. The CDR3 spans 16 residues. The germline V and J ends were trimmed by 4 bases and 4 bases, with 16 bases remaining between them. CDR1 is SGHTA, CDR2 FQGNSA, per germline. CDR3: CASSSFAAASTGELFF. The CDR3 DNA follows: TGTGCCAGCAGCTCTTTCGCGGCAGCGAGCACCGGGGAGCTGTTTTTT. The full variable domain, with the rest looked up from reference TRBV7-2 and TRBJ2-2, is GAGVSQSPSNKVTEKGKDVELRCDPISGHTALYWYRQSLGQGLEFLIYFQGNSAPDKSGLPSDRFSAERTGGSVSTLTIQRTQQEDSAVYLCASSSFAAASTGELFFGEGSRLTVL.

The rearrangement uses TRBV11-3 and TRBJ2-7; TRBD1 aligns across 11 bases. Germline V gene sequence: CDR1 SGHNT, CDR2 YENEEA. This CDR3 has 15 amino acids. The V segment lost 2 bases and the J segment 5 bases; nucleotides outside the gene matches: 5. CDR3 in DNA: TGTGCCAGCAGCTTATTGGGGACAGGGGGAAACGAGCAGTACTTC. This gives the protein CASSLLGTGGNEQYF.

This clone was recorded only once. This chain joins TRBV7-3 and TRBJ2-1, with 8 bases identical to TRBD1. The germline V gene encodes CDR1 SGHTA and CDR2 FQGTGA. The CDR3 extends over 14 amino acids. The ends lost 2 bases at V and 8 bases at J; junction bases unmatched: 5. The CDR3 sequence: CASSLLTGVDEQFF. CDR3 coding DNA: TGTGCCAGCAGCTTATTGACAGGGGTAGATGAGCAGTTCTTC.

The genes are TRBV11-2 and TRBJ1-2; no clear D. Looked up from germline, CDR1 is SGHAT and CDR2 is FQNNGV. Trimming removed 3 bases from V and 7 bases from J, with 12 bases in between. There are 13 residues in the CDR3. The CDR3 coding sequence is TGTGCCAGCAGCTTGGGTGGGAGGGCTGGCTACACCTTC. This encodes CASSLGGRAGYTF.

The gene calls are TRBV7-2 and TRBJ2-3; D is unresolved. The germline gives CDR1 SGHTA, CDR2 FQGNSA. CDR3 length: 15 amino acids. Trimming left V 0 bases short and J 0 bases short, with 7 bases between. The CDR3 DNA follows: TGTGCCAGCAGCTTAGCACGTGGGAGCACAGATACGCAGTATTTT. It is translated as CASSLARGSTDTQYF.

The chain couples TRBV28 to TRBJ1-1; D is unclear. Germline assignment: CDR1 MDHEN and CDR2 SYDVKM. CDR3 length: 12 residues. Trimming removed 6 bases at V and 0 bases at J, with 5 bases between. This chain's CDR3 is CASRLLNTEAFF. In DNA form, the CDR3 reads TGTGCCAGCAGACTTCTGAACACTGAAGCTTTCTTT.

The chain recombines TRBV30 with TRBJ2-1, with 12 bases matching TRBD2. From germline, CDR1 is GTSNPN and CDR2 SVGIG (reference sequence). The V segment lost 5 bases and the J segment 4 bases; nucleotides outside the gene matches: 15. This CDR3 is built from 18 residues. CDR3 nucleotide sequence: TGTGCCTGGCCTCTAGCGGGAGGGCCGACCGCCGTATACAATGAGCAGTTCTTC. Translating it yields CAWPLAGGPTAVYNEQFF. Complete variable domain (other parts from reference TRBV30 and TRBJ2-1): SQTIHQWPATLVQPVGSPLSLECTVEGTSNPNLYWYRQAAGRGLQLLFYSVGIGQISSEVPQNLSASRPQDRQFILSSKKLLLSDSGFYLCAWPLAGGPTAVYNEQFFGPGTRLTVL.

CDR3 DNA: TGTGCCAGCAGCCTGGTAGGGCAGGGGGCAGCTGGAAACACCATATATTTT. The encoded protein is CASSLVGQGAAGNTIYF. The genes are TRBV5-6 and TRBJ1-3; 8 nucleotides line up with TRBD1. CDR1 is SGHDT and CDR2 is YYEEEE in the germline V gene. The CDR3 is 17 amino acids. V trimming: 4 bases; J trimming: 2 bases; junction bases outside the gene matches: 11.

This clone was recorded only once. The chain joins TRBV5-6 to TRBJ2-1; D call uncertain. Germline V gene lookup returns CDR1 SGHDT and CDR2 YYEEEE. CDR3 length: 14 residues. V gave up 2 bases and J gave up 5 bases, with 11 bases separating them. The DNA of the CDR3 is TGTGCCAGCAGCTTTCCGGGCAGCAACAATGAGCAGTTCTTC. Its translation is CASSFPGSNNEQFF.

In this sample, this clone turned up a few times. The chain is built from TRBV2 and TRBJ1-3, with TRBD1 identical over 11 bases. In germline, CDR1 is SNHLY, CDR2 FYNNEI. The CDR3 covers 16 residues. The ends lost 6 bases at V and 3 bases at J; junction bases unmatched: 7. CDR3 in amino acids: CASRAGTGGGGNTIYF. In nucleotides, the CDR3 is TGTGCCAGCAGAGCCGGGACAGGGGGAGGTGGAAACACCATATATTTT.

V gene TRBV6-5 combines with J gene TRBJ1-2; TRBD1 aligns across 8 bases. CDR3 length equals 13 residues. The V gene end was trimmed by 5 bases and the J gene end by 6 bases; junction bases not matched to a gene: 5. Germline CDR1 and CDR2: MNHEY and SVGAGI. The CDR3 bases are TGTGCCAGCAGTCCTCGCAGGGGGCATGGCTACACCTTC. Amino acids: CASSPRRGHGYTF.

The rearrangement uses TRBV18 and TRBJ1-3; 7 bases are a match to TRBD1. Germline V gene data show CDR1 as KGHSH and CDR2 as LQKENI. The CDR3 is made up of 16 amino acids. V gave up 3 bases and J gave up 0 bases; unmatched junction bases: 5. In DNA, the CDR3 is TGTGCCAGCTCACCGGGACAGATTAGCTCTGGAAACACCATATATTTT. This codes for CASSPGQISSGNTIYF.

The V gene is TRBV11-2, the J gene TRBJ1-5; TRBD1 aligns across 7 bases. Losses at the gene ends were 5 bases for V and 3 bases for J; bases not matched to a gene: 13. CDR3 size: 17 residues. Looked up from germline, CDR1 is SGHAT and CDR2 is FQNNGV. Here the CDR3 DNA reads TGTGCCAGCAGCGGGGGAGGGGGCGTTTATAACAATCAGCCCCAGCATTTT. Amino acid sequence: CASSGGGGVYNNQPQHF.

V is TRBV6-6 and J is TRBJ2-5; D possibly corresponds to TRBD1 (5 bases). The J call may be mistaken, given a closer DNA end match to TRBJ2-7. Germline values: CDR1 MNHNY, CDR2 SVGAGI (reference sequence). This CDR3 spans 12 amino acids. This CDR3 is CASTSTGYEQYF. The CDR3 DNA follows: TGTGCCAGCACCTCAACAGGTTACGAGCAGTACTTC.

The CDR3 region has the DNA TGTGCCAGCAGTTGGGGGACATTGAACACCGGGGAGCTGTTTTTT. It translates to CASSWGTLNTGELFF. The J gene is TRBJ2-2, the V gene TRBV27; a weak D match, TRBD1 (6 bases). V was shortened by 4 bases and J by 1 base, with 10 bases between the two germline ends. The germline V gene encodes CDR1 MNHEY and CDR2 SMNVEV (reference sequence). The CDR3 runs to 15 residues.

The chain links TRBV7-9 to TRBJ1-1; TRBD1 aligns across 11 bases. The length of the CDR3 is 14 residues. Germline lookup yields CDR1 SEHNR and CDR2 FQNEAQ (reference sequence). The junction had 4 bases not matched to a gene; V was cut back by 5 bases and J by 5 bases. The CDR3 nucleotides read TGTGCCAGCAGCCGCGGACAGGGGGCAACTGAAGCTTTCTTT. Translation gives CASSRGQGATEAFF.

This clone is deemed large. The V and J genes are TRBV2 and TRBJ2-7, with D possibly matching TRBD2 (6 bases). The CDR3 runs 13 residues. The ends were cut back, 3 bases at V and 5 bases at J, with 11 bases in the middle. Germline loops: CDR1 SNHLY, CDR2 FYNNEI. The CDR3 region is CASSDGGTDEQYF. The CDR3 region has the DNA TGTGCCAGCAGTGATGGGGGGACCGACGAGCAGTACTTC. Filled out from reference TRBV2 and TRBJ2-7, the complete variable domain reads EPEVTQTPSHQVTQMGQEVILRCVPISNHLYFYWYRQILGQKVEFLVSFYNNEISEKSEIFDDQFSVERPDGSNFTLKIRSTKLEDSAMYFCASSDGGTDEQYFGPGTRLTVT.

The chain joins TRBV7-9 to TRBJ1-1; D is unclear. This CDR3 comprises 12 residues. Looked up from germline, CDR1 is SEHNR and CDR2 is FQNEAQ (reference sequence). The V gene lost 3 bases and the J gene lost 2 bases, with 4 bases spanning the gap. The CDR3 DNA reads TGTGCCAGCAGCTTTGGCAACACTGAAGCTTTCTTT. Its protein is CASSFGNTEAFF. The variable domain in full, completed from reference TRBV7-9 and TRBJ1-1, reads DTGVSQNPRHKITKRGQNVTFRCDPISEHNRLYWYRQTLGQGPEFLTYFQNEAQLEKSRLLSDRFSAERPKGSFSTLEIQRTEQGDSAMYLCASSFGNTEAFFGQGTRLTVV.